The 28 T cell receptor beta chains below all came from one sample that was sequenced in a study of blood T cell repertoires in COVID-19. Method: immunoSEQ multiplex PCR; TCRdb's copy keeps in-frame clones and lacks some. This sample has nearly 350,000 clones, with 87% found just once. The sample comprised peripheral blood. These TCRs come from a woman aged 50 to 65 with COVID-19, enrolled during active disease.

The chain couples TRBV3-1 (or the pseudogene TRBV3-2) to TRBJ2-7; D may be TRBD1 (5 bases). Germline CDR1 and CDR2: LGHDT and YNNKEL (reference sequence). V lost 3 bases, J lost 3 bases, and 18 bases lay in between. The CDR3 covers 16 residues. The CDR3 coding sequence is TGTGCCAGCAGCCACCCCATTGGCGACAGCGACTACGAGCAGTACTTC. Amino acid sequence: CASSHPIGDSDYEQYF.

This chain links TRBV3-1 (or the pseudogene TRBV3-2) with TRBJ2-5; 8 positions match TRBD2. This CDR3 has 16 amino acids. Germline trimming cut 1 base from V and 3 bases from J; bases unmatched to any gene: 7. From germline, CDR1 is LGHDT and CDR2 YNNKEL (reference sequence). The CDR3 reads CASSQGPGLDKETQYF. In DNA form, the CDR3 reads TGTGCCAGCAGCCAAGGACCGGGACTAGATAAAGAGACCCAGTACTTC.

CDR3 bases: TGTGCCAGCAGTTACTCTACAGGGTTGCCTTACTACGAGCAGTACTTC. It specifies CASSYSTGLPYYEQYF. J is TRBJ2-7 and V is TRBV6-7; D is perhaps TRBD1 (6 bases). TRBV6-7 qualifies as an ORF whose function is uncertain. V lost 0 bases, J lost 3 bases, and 15 bases lay in between. This CDR3 spans 16 amino acids.

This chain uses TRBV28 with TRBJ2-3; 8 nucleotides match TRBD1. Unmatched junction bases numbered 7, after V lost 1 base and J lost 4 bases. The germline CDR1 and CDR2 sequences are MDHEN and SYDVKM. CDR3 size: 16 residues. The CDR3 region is CASSLLGQAMSDTQYF. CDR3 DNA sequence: TGTGCCAGCAGTTTATTGGGACAGGCCATGTCAGATACGCAGTATTTT.

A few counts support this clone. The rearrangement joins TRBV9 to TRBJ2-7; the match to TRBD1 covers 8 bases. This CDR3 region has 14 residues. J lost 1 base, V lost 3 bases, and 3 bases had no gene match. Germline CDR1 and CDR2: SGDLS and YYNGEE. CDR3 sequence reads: CASSAQGESYEQYF. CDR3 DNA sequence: TGTGCCAGCAGCGCACAGGGGGAGTCCTACGAGCAGTACTTC.

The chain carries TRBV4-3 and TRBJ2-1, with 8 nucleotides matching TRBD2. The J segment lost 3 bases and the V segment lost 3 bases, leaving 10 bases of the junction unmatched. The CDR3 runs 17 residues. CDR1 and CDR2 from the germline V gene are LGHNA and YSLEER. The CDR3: CASSQSLPAGVYNEQFF. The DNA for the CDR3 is TGCGCCAGCAGCCAGTCGCTTCCAGCGGGAGTCTACAATGAGCAGTTCTTC.

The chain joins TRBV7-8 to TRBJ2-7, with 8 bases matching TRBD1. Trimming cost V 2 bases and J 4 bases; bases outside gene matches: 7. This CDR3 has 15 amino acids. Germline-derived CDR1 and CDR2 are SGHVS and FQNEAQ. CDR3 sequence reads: CASSLRAGGAYEQYF. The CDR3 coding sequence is TGTGCCAGCAGCTTACGGGCAGGGGGCGCGTACGAGCAGTACTTC.

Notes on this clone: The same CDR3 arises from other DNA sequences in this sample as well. As DNA, the CDR3 is TGTGCCAGTAGTATAGCGGGAGGGTCCTACGAGCAGTACTTC. Protein sequence: CASSIAGGSYEQYF. The V gene is TRBV19, the J gene TRBJ2-7, with 8 bases lining up with TRBD2. The CDR3 is made up of 14 amino acids. The germline V gene has CDR1 LNHDA and CDR2 SQIVND (reference sequence). Trimming cost V 1 base and J 1 base; bases outside gene matches: 0.

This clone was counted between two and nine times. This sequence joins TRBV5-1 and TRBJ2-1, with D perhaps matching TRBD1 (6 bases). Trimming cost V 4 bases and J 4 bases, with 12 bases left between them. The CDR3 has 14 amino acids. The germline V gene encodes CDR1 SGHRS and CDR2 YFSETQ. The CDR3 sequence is CASSLGAVYNEQFF. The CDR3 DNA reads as TGCGCCAGCAGCCTGGGGGCAGTTTACAATGAGCAGTTCTTC.

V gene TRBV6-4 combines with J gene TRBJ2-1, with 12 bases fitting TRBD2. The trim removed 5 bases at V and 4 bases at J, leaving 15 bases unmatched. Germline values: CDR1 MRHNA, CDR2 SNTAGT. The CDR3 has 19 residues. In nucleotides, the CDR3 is TGTGCCAGCAGTCCCAGACTAGCGGGAGAAGGAAGGACGTACAATGAGCAGTTCTTC. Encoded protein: CASSPRLAGEGRTYNEQFF.

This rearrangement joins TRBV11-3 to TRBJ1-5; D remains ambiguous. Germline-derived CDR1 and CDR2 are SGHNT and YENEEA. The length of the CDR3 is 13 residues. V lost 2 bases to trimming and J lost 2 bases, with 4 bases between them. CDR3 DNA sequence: TGTGCCAGCAGCTTACCGGGCAATCAGCCCCAGCATTTT. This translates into CASSLPGNQPQHF.

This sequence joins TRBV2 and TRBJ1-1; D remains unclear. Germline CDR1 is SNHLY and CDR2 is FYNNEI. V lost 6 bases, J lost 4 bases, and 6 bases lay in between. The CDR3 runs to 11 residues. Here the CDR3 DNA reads TGTGCCAGCAGCCCGGTCACTGAAGCTTTCTTT. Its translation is CASSPVTEAFF.

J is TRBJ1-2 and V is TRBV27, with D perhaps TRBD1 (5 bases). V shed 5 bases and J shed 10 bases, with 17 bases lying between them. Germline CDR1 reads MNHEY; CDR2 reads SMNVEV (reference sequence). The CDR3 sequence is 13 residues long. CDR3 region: CASSRGAYFVYTF. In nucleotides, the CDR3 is TGTGCCAGCAGTCGCGGGGCTTATTTTGTCTACACCTTC.

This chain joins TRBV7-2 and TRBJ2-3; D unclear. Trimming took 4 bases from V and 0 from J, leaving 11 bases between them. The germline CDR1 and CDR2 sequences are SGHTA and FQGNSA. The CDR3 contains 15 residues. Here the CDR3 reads CASSSKLTSTDTQYF. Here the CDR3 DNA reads TGTGCCAGCAGCTCGAAACTAACAAGCACAGATACGCAGTATTTT.

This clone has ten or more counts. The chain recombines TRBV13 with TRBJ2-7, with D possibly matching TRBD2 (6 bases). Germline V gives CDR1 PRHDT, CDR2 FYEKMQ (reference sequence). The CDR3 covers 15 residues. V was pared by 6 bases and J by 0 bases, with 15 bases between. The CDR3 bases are TGTGCCAGCAGACGCGGGCCTAGCGTCTCCTACGAGCAGTACTTC. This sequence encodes CASRRGPSVSYEQYF.

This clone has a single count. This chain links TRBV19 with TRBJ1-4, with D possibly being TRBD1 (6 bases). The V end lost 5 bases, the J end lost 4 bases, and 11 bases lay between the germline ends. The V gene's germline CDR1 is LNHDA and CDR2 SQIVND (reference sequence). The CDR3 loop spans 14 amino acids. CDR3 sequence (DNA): TGTGCCAGTAGTGAGGACAGCTTTAATGAAAAACTGTTTTTT. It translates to CASSEDSFNEKLFF. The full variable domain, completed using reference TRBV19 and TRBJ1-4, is DGGITQSPKYLFRKEGQNVTLSCEQNLNHDAMYWYRQDPGQGLRLIYYSQIVNDFQKGDIAEGYSVSREKKESFPLTVTSAQKNPTAFYLCASSEDSFNEKLFFGSGTQLSVL.

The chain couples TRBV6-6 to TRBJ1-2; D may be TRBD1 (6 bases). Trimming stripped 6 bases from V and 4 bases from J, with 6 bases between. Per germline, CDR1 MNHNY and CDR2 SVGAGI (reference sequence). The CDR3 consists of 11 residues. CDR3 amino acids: CASRQGYGYTF. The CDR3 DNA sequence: TGTGCCAGCAGACAGGGCTATGGCTACACCTTC.

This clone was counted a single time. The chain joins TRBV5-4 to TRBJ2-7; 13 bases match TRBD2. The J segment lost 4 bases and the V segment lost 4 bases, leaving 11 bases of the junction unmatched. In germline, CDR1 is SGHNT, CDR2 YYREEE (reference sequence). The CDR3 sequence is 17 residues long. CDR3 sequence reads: CASSPSLTSGGKYEQYF. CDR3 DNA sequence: TGTGCCAGCAGCCCCTCGTTGACTAGCGGGGGGAAATACGAGCAGTACTTC.

In DNA, the CDR3 is TGTGCCACCAGCAGAGATGGACTAGCGGTCACAGATACGCAGTATTTT. It encodes CATSRDGLAVTDTQYF. V is TRBV15 and J is TRBJ2-3, with 10 bases that match TRBD2. The CDR3 has 16 amino acids. Germline loops: CDR1 LNHNV, CDR2 YYDKDF (reference sequence). Trimming removed 0 bases from V and 2 bases from J; junction bases left unmatched: 2.

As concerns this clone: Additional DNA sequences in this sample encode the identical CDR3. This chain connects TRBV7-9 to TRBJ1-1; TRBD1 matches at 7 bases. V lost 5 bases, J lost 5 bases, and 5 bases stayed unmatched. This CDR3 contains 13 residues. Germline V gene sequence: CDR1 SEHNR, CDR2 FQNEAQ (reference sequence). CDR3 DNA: TGTGCCAGCAGCAGACAGGGTGGGACTGAAGCTTTCTTT. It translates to CASSRQGGTEAFF.

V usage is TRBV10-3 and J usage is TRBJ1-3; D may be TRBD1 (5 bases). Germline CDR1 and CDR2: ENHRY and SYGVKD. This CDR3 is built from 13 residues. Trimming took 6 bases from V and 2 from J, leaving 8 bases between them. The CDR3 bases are TGTGCCATCAGACCGGACACTGGAAACACCATATATTTT. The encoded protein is CAIRPDTGNTIYF.

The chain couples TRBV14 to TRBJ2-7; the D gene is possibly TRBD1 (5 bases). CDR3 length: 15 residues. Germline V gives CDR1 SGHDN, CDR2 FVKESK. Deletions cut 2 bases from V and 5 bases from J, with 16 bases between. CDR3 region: CASSQLVTGVDEQYF. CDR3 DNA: TGTGCCAGCAGCCAACTGGTCACAGGTGTCGACGAGCAGTACTTC. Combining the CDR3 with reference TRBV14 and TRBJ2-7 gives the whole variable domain EAGVTQFPSHSVIEKGQTVTLRCDPISGHDNLYWYRRVMGKEIKFLLHFVKESKQDESGMPNNRFLAERTGGTYSTLKVQPAELEDSGVYFCASSQLVTGVDEQYFGPGTRLTVT.

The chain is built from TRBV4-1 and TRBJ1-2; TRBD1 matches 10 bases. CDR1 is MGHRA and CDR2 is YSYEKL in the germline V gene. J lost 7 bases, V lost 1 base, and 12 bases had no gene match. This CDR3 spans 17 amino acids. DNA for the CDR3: TGCGCCAGCAGCCAAGCCCCCGGGGACAGGGGTAGTTCTGGCTACACCTTC. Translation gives CASSQAPGDRGSSGYTF.

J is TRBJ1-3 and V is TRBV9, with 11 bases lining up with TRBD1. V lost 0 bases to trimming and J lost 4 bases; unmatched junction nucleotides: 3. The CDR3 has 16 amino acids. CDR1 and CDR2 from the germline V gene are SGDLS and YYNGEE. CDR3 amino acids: CASSVGTGGKGNTIYF. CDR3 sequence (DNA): TGTGCCAGCAGCGTAGGGACAGGGGGCAAGGGAAACACCATATATTTT. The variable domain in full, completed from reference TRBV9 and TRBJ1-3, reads DSGVTQTPKHLITATGQRVTLRCSPRSGDLSVYWYQQSLDQGLQFLIQYYNGEERAKGNILERFSAQQFPDLHSELNLSSLELGDSALYFCASSVGTGGKGNTIYFGEGSWLTVV.

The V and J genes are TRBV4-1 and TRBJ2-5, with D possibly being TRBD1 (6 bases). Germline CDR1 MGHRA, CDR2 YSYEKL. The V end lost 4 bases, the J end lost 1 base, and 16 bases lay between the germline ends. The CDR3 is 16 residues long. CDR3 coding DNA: TGCGCCAGCAGCCCCCTCCAAAGGGGGTCCCAAGAGACCCAGTACTTC. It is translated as CASSPLQRGSQETQYF.

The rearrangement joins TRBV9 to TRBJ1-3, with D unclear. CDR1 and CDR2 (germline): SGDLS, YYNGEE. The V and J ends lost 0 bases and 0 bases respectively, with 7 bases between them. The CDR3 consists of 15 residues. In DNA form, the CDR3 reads TGTGCCAGCAGCGTAGTTCCGAGCTCTGGAAACACCATATATTTT. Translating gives CASSVVPSSGNTIYF.

CDR3 nucleotide sequence: TGCGCCAGCAGAAGAGACACCAGCGGGAACACTGAAGCTTTCTTT. It specifies CASRRDTSGNTEAFF. V usage is TRBV5-1 and J usage is TRBJ1-1, with D unclear. Germline V CDR1 and CDR2: SGHRS, YFSETQ. V lost 5 bases and J lost 1, with 15 bases in between. The CDR3 runs 15 residues.

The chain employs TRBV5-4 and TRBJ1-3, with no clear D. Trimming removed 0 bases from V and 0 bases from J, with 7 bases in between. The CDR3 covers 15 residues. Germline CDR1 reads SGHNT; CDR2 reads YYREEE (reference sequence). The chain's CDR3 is CASSLGGHSGNTIYF. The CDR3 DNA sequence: TGTGCCAGCAGCTTGGGAGGCCACTCTGGAAACACCATATATTTT. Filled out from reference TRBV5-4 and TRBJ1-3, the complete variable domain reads ETGVTQSPTHLIKTRGQQVTLRCSSQSGHNTVSWYQQALGQGPQFIFQYYREEENGRGNFPPRFSGLQFPNYSSELNVNALELDDSALYLCASSLGGHSGNTIYFGEGSWLTVV.